These 18 T cell receptor beta chains were all obtained from the same sample, sequenced in a study of blood T cell repertoires in COVID-19. Assay: immunoSEQ multiplex PCR; the TCRdb copy retains only in-frame clones and omits some. The sample yields approximately 260,000 clones, roughly 83% seen once. Sample: peripheral blood. These receptors were obtained from a man aged 55 to 70 who had recovered from COVID-19.

J is TRBJ2-1 and V is TRBV7-9; 8 bases are shared with TRBD2. With V trimmed by 3 bases and J by 8 bases, 9 bases remained unmatched. Germline V lookup: CDR1 SEHNR, CDR2 FQNEAQ (reference sequence). The length of the CDR3 is 15 residues. The CDR3 here is CASSLTSRAGDEQFF. CDR3 DNA: TGTGCCAGCAGCTTGACCAGCCGAGCGGGAGATGAGCAGTTCTTC. The full variable domain, its missing parts supplied by reference TRBV7-9 and TRBJ2-1, is DTGVSQNPRHKITKRGQNVTFRCDPISEHNRLYWYRQTLGQGPEFLTYFQNEAQLEKSRLLSDRFSAERPKGSFSTLEIQRTEQGDSAMYLCASSLTSRAGDEQFFGPGTRLTVL.

The CDR3 region is CASSIPSGRASGANVLTF. In DNA, the CDR3 is TGTGCCAGTAGTATACCTAGCGGGAGGGCAAGTGGGGCCAACGTCCTGACTTTC. This chain joins TRBV19 and TRBJ2-6; 12 nucleotides line up with TRBD2. Germline assignment: CDR1 LNHDA and CDR2 SQIVND (reference sequence). The CDR3 is 18 amino acids. J gave up 3 bases and V 2 bases, and 5 bases lay outside the gene matches.

The chain couples TRBV5-6 to TRBJ1-1; D is unclear. V was pared by 3 bases and J by 5 bases, with 17 bases between. The CDR3 is made up of 15 amino acids. Germline assignment: CDR1 SGHDT and CDR2 YYEEEE. CDR3 nucleotides: TGTGCCAGCAGCTCCCGAGGAGGGATTGGAACTGAAGCTTTCTTT. It yields the protein CASSSRGGIGTEAFF. Looking up the rest from reference TRBV5-6 and TRBJ1-1 gives the full variable domain: DAGVTQSPTHLIKTRGQQVTLRCSPKSGHDTVSWYQQALGQGPQFIFQYYEEEERQRGNFPDRFSGHQFPNYSSELNVNALLLGDSALYLCASSSRGGIGTEAFFGQGTRLTVV.

This clone has a handful of counts. The rearrangement joins TRBV5-4 to TRBJ2-1; 7 bases line up with TRBD2. CDR1 is SGHNT and CDR2 is YYREEE in the germline V gene (reference sequence). Trimming removed 5 bases from V and 4 bases from J; junction bases left unmatched: 12. This CDR3 contains 16 residues. CDR3 nucleotide sequence: TGTGCCAGCAGTCGTCTGGGGCTAGCGGCGTACAATGAGCAGTTCTTC. This sequence encodes CASSRLGLAAYNEQFF. Variable domain in full (rest from reference TRBV5-4 and TRBJ2-1): ETGVTQSPTHLIKTRGQQVTLRCSSQSGHNTVSWYQQALGQGPQFIFQYYREEENGRGNFPPRFSGLQFPNYSSELNVNALELDDSALYLCASSRLGLAAYNEQFFGPGTRLTVL.

This clone has a single count. J is TRBJ2-7 and V is TRBV2; 7 bases fit TRBD1. Germline CDR1 is SNHLY and CDR2 is FYNNEI. The CDR3 loop spans 15 amino acids. The trim removed 6 bases at V and 2 bases at J, leaving 10 bases unmatched. The CDR3 protein is CASSLTGPNPYEQYF. In DNA form, the CDR3 reads TGTGCCAGCAGCTTGACAGGGCCTAATCCCTACGAGCAGTACTTC.

This clone was observed a few times. V and J are TRBV7-2 and TRBJ2-7; 12 positions match TRBD2. J lost 2 bases, V lost 5 bases, and 13 bases had no gene match. Germline V lookup: CDR1 SGHTA, CDR2 FQGNSA. This CDR3 region has 18 residues. This CDR3 reads CASSPRTSGVGGTYEQYF. The CDR3 region has the DNA TGTGCCAGCAGCCCCCGGACTAGCGGGGTGGGCGGAACCTACGAGCAGTACTTC.

This clone was recorded a few times. The chain uses TRBV11-3 and TRBJ1-3; possible D gene TRBD1, 5 bases. This CDR3 comprises 15 residues. V was cut by 3 bases and J by 2 bases, with 11 bases left in between. From germline, CDR1 is SGHNT and CDR2 YENEEA. CDR3 bases: TGTGCCAGCAGCTTTCGACAGTCGGCTGGAAACACCATATATTTT. It translates to CASSFRQSAGNTIYF.

With respect to this clone: Other DNA sequences from this sample encode an identical CDR3 as well. This chain uses TRBV6-1 with TRBJ1-3; D is unclear. Germline loops: CDR1 MNHNS, CDR2 SASEGT. With 3 bases removed from V and 4 bases from J, the gap between germline ends came to 4 bases. The CDR3 has 12 amino acids. CDR3 sequence (DNA): TGTGCCAGCAGTGACGTGGGAAACACCATATATTTT. It yields the protein CASSDVGNTIYF.

This clone has a handful of counts. Within the sample, other DNA sequences also encode this same CDR3. The J gene is TRBJ1-5, the V gene TRBV19, with a tentative D call TRBD1 (6 bases). The ends were cut back, 1 base at V and 0 bases at J, with 7 bases in the middle. Germline values: CDR1 LNHDA, CDR2 SQIVND (reference sequence). The CDR3 runs to 15 residues. CDR3 sequence (DNA): TGTGCCAGTAGTATAGGAGGGGGTAGCAATCAGCCCCAGCATTTT. Translating it yields CASSIGGGSNQPQHF.

This clone was counted between two and nine times. This sequence joins TRBV5-6 and TRBJ2-3; the match to TRBD2 covers 7 bases. The CDR3 extends over 17 amino acids. CDR1 is SGHDT and CDR2 is YYEEEE in the germline V gene. J was trimmed by 0 bases and V by 1 base; bases with no gene match: 8. The CDR3 nucleotides read TGTGCCAGCAGCTTGTTTGCACTAGCGACTAGCACAGATACGCAGTATTTT. Protein sequence: CASSLFALATSTDTQYF.

The V gene is TRBV7-7, the J gene TRBJ2-2, with D unresolved. Deletions cut 1 base from V and 5 bases from J, with 5 bases between. Germline V CDR1 and CDR2: SSHAT, FNYEAQ (reference sequence). CDR3 length: 13 residues. As DNA, the CDR3 is TGTGCCAGCAGCTTAGAACGGACCGGGGAGCTGTTTTTT. Amino acids: CASSLERTGELFF.

The chain employs TRBV18 and TRBJ1-3, with D unresolved. V lost 5 bases to trimming and J lost 0 bases, with 11 bases between them. The germline CDR1 and CDR2 sequences are KGHSH and LQKENI. The CDR3 has 15 residues. CDR3 sequence reads: CASSKLSYSGNTIYF. The CDR3 DNA follows: TGTGCCAGCTCAAAATTGAGTTACTCTGGAAACACCATATATTTT.

This CDR3 reads CASSPPGTRDYEQYF. The CDR3 DNA is TGTGCCAGCAGCCCGCCCGGGACTAGGGACTACGAGCAGTACTTC. V usage is TRBV6-5 and J usage is TRBJ2-7; 8 nucleotides line up with TRBD2. Looked up from germline, CDR1 is MNHEY and CDR2 is SVGAGI. The CDR3 runs 15 residues. The V and J ends lost 6 bases and 3 bases, in that order; junction bases with no gene match: 10.

This chain connects TRBV28 to TRBJ2-4; 8 bases are shared with TRBD1. The CDR3 consists of 14 residues. Germline CDR1 is MDHEN and CDR2 is SYDVKM. With 3 bases clipped from V and 8 bases from J, the junction kept 6 bases outside the gene matches. The CDR3 loop is CASSFQGAVDIQYF. CDR3 bases: TGTGCCAGCAGTTTCCAGGGGGCCGTCGACATTCAGTACTTC.

V is TRBV4-1 and J is TRBJ2-1; D is unclear. Germline V gene lookup returns CDR1 MGHRA and CDR2 YSYEKL. The V end was cut by 0 bases, the J end by 8 bases, with 14 bases between. CDR3 length: 15 residues. As DNA, the CDR3 is TGCGCCAGCAGCCAAGAATTGACAAGGTGGGATGAGCAGTTCTTC. This sequence encodes CASSQELTRWDEQFF.

Here the CDR3 DNA reads TGTGCCAGCAGCGACCCGGGGGCGGGGGGGCCTCGGGAGACCCAGTACTTC. Its translation is CASSDPGAGGPRETQYF. This sequence joins TRBV9 and TRBJ2-5; 9 bases map to TRBD2. This CDR3 has 17 amino acids. The V segment lost 3 bases and the J segment 5 bases; nucleotides outside the gene matches: 14. CDR1 and CDR2 (germline): SGDLS, YYNGEE.

With regard to this clone: This CDR3 is also generated by other DNA sequences in the sample. The chain is built from TRBV6-5 and TRBJ2-7; D may be TRBD2 (5 bases). CDR1 is MNHEY and CDR2 is SVGAGI in the germline V gene. V was shortened by 6 bases and J by 6 bases, with 12 bases between the two germline ends. The CDR3 runs 12 residues. In DNA, the CDR3 is TGTGCCAGCAGCCGTACGGGGAGCGAGCAGTACTTC. Its protein product is CASSRTGSEQYF.

V usage is TRBV6-5 and J usage is TRBJ1-4; D not certain. Germline loops: CDR1 MNHEY, CDR2 SVGAGI. The CDR3 contains 15 residues. V was cut by 6 bases and J by 0 bases, with 11 bases left in between. The CDR3 DNA sequence: TGTGCCAGCAGGGATTTGACTGCAACTAATGAAAAACTGTTTTTT. It specifies CASRDLTATNEKLFF.